The clone carrying this TCR beta chain has only a few counts. Its antigen remains unknown. The source of the sample is a study of liver allograft versus peripheral blood T cells. At the level of the study: Hepatic allograft T cell receptor repertoires were evaluated relative to those present in recipients' peripheral blood.

TCRdb recomputed calls from the reads with MiXCR, one row per CDR3 protein. The sample records approximately 2,500 distinct CDR3 sequences, 15% to 20% being singletons. General study points: Liver allograft and peripheral blood T cell receptor repertoires reportedly differed.

The CDR3 runs to 12 residues. V dropped 1 base and J dropped 6 bases, with 6 bases sitting between them. Per germline, CDR1 SEHNR and CDR2 FQNEAQ (reference sequence). The source is a human patient who had a liver transplant. The graft donor may have contributed some T cells. This chain links TRBV7-9 with TRBJ1-1; D ambiguous. The CDR3 here is CASSLEHAEAFF. The CDR3 bases are TGTGCCAGCAGCTTAGAGCATGCTGAAGCTTTCTTT.